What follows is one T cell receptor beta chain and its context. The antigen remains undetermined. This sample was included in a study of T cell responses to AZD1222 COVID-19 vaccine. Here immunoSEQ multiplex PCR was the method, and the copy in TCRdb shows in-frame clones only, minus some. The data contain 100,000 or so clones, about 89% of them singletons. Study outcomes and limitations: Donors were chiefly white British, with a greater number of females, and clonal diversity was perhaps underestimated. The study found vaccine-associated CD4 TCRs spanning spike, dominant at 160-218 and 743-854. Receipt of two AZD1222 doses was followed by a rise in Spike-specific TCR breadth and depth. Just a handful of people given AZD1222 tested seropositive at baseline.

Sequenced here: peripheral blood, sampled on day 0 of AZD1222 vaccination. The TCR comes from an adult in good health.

The CDR3 is CAVTPGVGGNQPQHF. As DNA, the CDR3 is TGTGCCGTCACTCCAGGGGTAGGTGGCAATCAGCCCCAGCATTTT. V and J are TRBV6-5 and TRBJ1-5; a weak D match, TRBD1 (6 bases). Germline V gives CDR1 MNHEY, CDR2 SVGAGI. Trimming cost V 11 bases and J 2 bases, with 19 bases left between them. This CDR3 contains 15 residues.